Given below is one T cell receptor (beta chain) in context. In the same sample, other DNA sequences code for this CDR3. V was cut by 0 bases and J by 6 bases, with 7 bases left in between. CDR3 length equals 13 residues. Germline assignment: CDR1 SGDLS and CDR2 YYNGEE. The data belong to a study of OX40 agonist ivuxolimab in advanced cancers. Assay: immunoSEQ multiplex PCR; the TCRdb copy retains only in-frame clones and omits some. Among under 90,000 clones listed, 85% to 95% were seen once. Sampling times: baseline, cycle 4 day 1, cycle 7 day 1. The sequences come from CD4+ or CD8+ T cells sorted from blood, collected in a trial of the OX40 agonist ivuxolimab. This chain joins TRBV9 and TRBJ2-1, with a weak D call TRBD2 (6 bases). The receptor was isolated from an adult with an advanced solid tumor such as melanoma, head and neck, liver or kidney cancer. The CDR3 region is CASSVGRGNEQFF. The CDR3 nucleotides are TGTGCCAGCAGCGTAGGGCGGGGCAATGAGCAGTTCTTC.